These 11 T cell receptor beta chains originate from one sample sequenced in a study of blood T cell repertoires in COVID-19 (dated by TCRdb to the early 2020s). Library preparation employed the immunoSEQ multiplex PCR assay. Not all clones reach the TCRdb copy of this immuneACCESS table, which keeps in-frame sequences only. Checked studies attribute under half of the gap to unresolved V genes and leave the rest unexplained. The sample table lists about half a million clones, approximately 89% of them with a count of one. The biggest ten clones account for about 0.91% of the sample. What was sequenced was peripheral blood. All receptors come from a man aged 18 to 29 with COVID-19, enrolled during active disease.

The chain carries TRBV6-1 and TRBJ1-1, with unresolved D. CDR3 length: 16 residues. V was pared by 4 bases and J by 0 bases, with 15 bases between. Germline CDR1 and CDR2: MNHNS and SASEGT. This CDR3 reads CASSAPPGGMNTEAFF. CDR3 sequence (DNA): TGTGCCAGCAGTGCCCCGCCAGGAGGGATGAACACTGAAGCTTTCTTT.

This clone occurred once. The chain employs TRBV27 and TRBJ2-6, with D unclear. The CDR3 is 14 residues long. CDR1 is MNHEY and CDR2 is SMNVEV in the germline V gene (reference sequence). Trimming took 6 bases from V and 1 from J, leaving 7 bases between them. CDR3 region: CASSYTSGANVLTF. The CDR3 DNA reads TGTGCCAGCAGCTATACGTCTGGGGCCAACGTCCTGACTTTC.

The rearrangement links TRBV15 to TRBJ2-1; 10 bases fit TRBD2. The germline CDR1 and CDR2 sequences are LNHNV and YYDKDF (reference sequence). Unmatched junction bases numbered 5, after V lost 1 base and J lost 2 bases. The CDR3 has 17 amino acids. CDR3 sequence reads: CATSRVSGRATYNEQFF. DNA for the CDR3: TGTGCCACCAGCAGAGTCAGCGGGAGGGCCACCTACAATGAGCAGTTCTTC.

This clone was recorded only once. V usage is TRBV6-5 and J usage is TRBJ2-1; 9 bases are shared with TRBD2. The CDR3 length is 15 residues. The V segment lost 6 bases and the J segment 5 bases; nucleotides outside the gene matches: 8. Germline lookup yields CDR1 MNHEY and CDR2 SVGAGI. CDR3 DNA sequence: TGTGCCAGCAGGCCCTTAGCGGGAGTGGACAATGAGCAGTTCTTC. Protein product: CASRPLAGVDNEQFF.

CDR3 in amino acids: CAWKGPPNEQFF. The CDR3 region has the DNA TGTGCCTGGAAGGGGCCACCCAATGAGCAGTTCTTC. The V call is TRBV30, the J call TRBJ2-1; D might be TRBD1 (5 bases). The V gene's germline CDR1 is GTSNPN and CDR2 SVGIG (reference sequence). The CDR3 runs 12 residues. Trimming stripped 4 bases from V and 6 bases from J, with 10 bases between.

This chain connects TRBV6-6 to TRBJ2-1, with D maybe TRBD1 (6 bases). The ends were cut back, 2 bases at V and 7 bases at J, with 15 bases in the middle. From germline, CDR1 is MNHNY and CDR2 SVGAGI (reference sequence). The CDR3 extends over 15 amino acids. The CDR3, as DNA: TGTGCCAGCAGTTACGGGCAGGGGAGCAGGAATGAGCAGTTCTTC. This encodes CASSYGQGSRNEQFF.

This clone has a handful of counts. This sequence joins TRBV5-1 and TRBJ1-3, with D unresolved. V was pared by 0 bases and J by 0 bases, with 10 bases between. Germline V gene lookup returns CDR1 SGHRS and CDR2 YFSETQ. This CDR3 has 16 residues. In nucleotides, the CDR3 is TGCGCCAGCAGCTTGGTGGGTGACAACTCTGGAAACACCATATATTTT. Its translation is CASSLVGDNSGNTIYF.

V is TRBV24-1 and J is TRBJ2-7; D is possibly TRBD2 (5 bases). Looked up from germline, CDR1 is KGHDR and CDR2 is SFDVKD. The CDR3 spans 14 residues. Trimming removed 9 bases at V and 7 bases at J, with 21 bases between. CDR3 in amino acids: CATPSKRAIREQYF. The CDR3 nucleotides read TGTGCCACCCCCTCAAAGAGGGCGATTCGGGAGCAGTACTTC.

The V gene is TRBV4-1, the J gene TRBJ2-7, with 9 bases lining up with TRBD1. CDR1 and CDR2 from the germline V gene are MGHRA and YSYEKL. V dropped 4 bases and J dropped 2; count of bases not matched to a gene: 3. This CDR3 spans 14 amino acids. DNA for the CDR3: TGCGCCAGCAGCCTGGGACAGGGCGCCTACGAGCAGTACTTC. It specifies CASSLGQGAYEQYF.

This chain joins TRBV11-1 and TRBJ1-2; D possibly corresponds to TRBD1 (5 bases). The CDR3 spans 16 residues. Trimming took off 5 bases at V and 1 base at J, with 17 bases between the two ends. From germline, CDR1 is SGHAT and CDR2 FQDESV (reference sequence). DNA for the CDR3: TGTGCCAGCAGCCCCGGTGGGGCAGGTAGTAACTATGGCTACACCTTC. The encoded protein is CASSPGGAGSNYGYTF.

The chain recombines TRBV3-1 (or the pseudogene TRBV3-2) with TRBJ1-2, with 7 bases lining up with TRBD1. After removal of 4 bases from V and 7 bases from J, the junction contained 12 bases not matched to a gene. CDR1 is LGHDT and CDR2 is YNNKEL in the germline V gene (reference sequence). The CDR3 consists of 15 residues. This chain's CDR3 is CASSLTWDSFGGYTF. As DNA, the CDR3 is TGTGCCAGCAGCCTAACTTGGGACAGCTTTGGTGGCTACACCTTC.